This T cell receptor (beta chain) was observed in a study of blood T cell repertoires in COVID-19. Study context: From T cells, B-cell-depleted T cells, or PBMCs came the material, which was cDNA or gDNA.

The V segment lost 0 bases and the J segment 0 bases; nucleotides outside the gene matches: 10. CDR1 is SGDLS, CDR2 YYNGEE, per germline. The CDR3 has 20 residues. Source study methods: Quantification of nucleated cells was approximated via reference gene primer amplification. The table came from immunoSEQ multiplex PCR; TCRdb's copy has only in-frame clones and leaves some out. The D gene and trimming were derived from the DNA, and the V and J assignments and clone size from that table. The table has tens of thousands of clones, 80% to 90% seen once; the top ten hold 20% to 30%. This TCR was sampled from a man aged 45 to 65 with active or convalescent COVID-19. The chain carries TRBV9 and TRBJ1-6; 9 bases align to TRBD1. The sequencing sample was made of peripheral blood. CDR3 amino acids: CASSVAPLGQGSSYNSPLHF. CDR3 sequence (DNA): TGTGCCAGCAGCGTAGCTCCTTTGGGACAGGGTAGCTCCTATAATTCACCCCTCCACTTT.